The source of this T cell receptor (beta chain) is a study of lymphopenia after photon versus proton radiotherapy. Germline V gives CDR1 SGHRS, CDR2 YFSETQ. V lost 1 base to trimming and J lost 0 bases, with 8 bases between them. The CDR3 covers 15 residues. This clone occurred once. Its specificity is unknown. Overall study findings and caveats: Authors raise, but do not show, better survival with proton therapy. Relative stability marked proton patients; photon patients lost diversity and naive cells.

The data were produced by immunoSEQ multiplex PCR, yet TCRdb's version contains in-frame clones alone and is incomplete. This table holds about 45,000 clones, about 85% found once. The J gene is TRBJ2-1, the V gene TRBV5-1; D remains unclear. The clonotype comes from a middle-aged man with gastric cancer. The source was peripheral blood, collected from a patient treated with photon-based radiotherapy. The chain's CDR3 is CASSLWDNSYNEQFF. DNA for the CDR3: TGCGCCAGCAGCTTGTGGGATAACTCCTACAATGAGCAGTTCTTC.